The 7 T cell receptor beta chains below were found in one sample sequenced in a study of T cell responses to AZD1222 COVID-19 vaccine. Clones were sequenced by immunoSEQ multiplex PCR, and TCRdb holds only the in-frame ones, with some missing. Of roughly 70,000 clones listed, approximately 90% are singletons. Sequenced material: peripheral blood, taken 28 days after the second AZD1222 dose. The receptors here all came from an adult who received the AZD1222 COVID-19 vaccine.

The genes are TRBV15 and TRBJ1-2; D is unclear. The CDR3 length is 15 residues. The V gene's germline CDR1 is LNHNV and CDR2 YYDKDF (reference sequence). Trimming shortened V by 0 bases and J by 4 bases, and 12 bases separated the two germline ends. The CDR3 DNA reads as TGTGCCACCAGCAGAGATTTTGGAGCCCCCTATGGCTACACCTTC. Translated, it gives CATSRDFGAPYGYTF.

The chain carries TRBV6-5 and TRBJ2-7; D is unresolved. V was clipped by 6 bases and J by 0 bases, with 3 bases between them. The germline CDR1 and CDR2 sequences are MNHEY and SVGAGI. The CDR3 totals 11 residues. CDR3 nucleotides: TGTGCCAGCAGGGACTCCTACGAGCAGTACTTC. Its protein is CASRDSYEQYF.

The chain has TRBV10-3 and TRBJ1-1; 7 bases are shared with TRBD1. CDR1 and CDR2 (germline): ENHRY, SYGVKD. Trimming removed 7 bases from V and 3 bases from J; junction bases left unmatched: 5. The CDR3 consists of 13 residues. Here the CDR3 reads CAIKGQQYTEAFF. The DNA of the CDR3 is TGTGCCATCAAGGGACAGCAATACACTGAAGCTTTCTTT.

The chain uses TRBV4-3 and TRBJ1-2; D is undetermined. Trimming took off 1 base at V and 8 bases at J, with 20 bases between the two ends. From germline, CDR1 is LGHNA and CDR2 YSLEER. This CDR3 contains 16 residues. The DNA of the CDR3 is TGCGCCAGCAGCCAAGTAGAGGGATGGACCCCTAGGGGCTACACCTTC. Protein sequence: CASSQVEGWTPRGYTF.

This clone was observed a single time. This sequence joins TRBV11-2 and TRBJ1-6, with D unclear. V dropped 4 bases and J dropped 7 bases, with 11 bases sitting between them. Germline CDR1 and CDR2: SGHAT and FQNNGV. CDR3 length equals 14 residues. The CDR3 nucleotides read TGTGCCAGCAGCTCCATGGTCGGGAATTCACCCCTCCACTTT. Protein sequence: CASSSMVGNSPLHF.

The chain uses TRBV5-1 and TRBJ2-7; weak D call: TRBD1 (5 bases). Germline-derived CDR1 and CDR2 are SGHRS and YFSETQ. The V end lost 2 bases, the J end lost 2 bases, and 11 bases lay between the germline ends. There are 14 residues in the CDR3. The CDR3 loop is CASSLSTVTYEQYF. CDR3 nucleotide sequence: TGCGCCAGCAGCTTATCGACAGTTACCTACGAGCAGTACTTC.

The CDR3 sequence is CASSLVDSLQPQHF. The CDR3 DNA reads as TGTGCCAGCAGCTTAGTGGACTCCCTTCAGCCCCAGCATTTT. The chain joins TRBV7-8 to TRBJ1-5; D is unresolved. This CDR3 is built from 14 residues. Germline assignment: CDR1 SGHVS and CDR2 FQNEAQ. V lost 1 base and J 6 bases, leaving 10 bases between the germline ends.